The present TCR beta chain was sequenced within a study of blood T cell repertoires in COVID-19. Study at large: Researchers got acute and convalescent COVID-19 samples from the United States, Italy and Spain.

TCRdb keeps only in-frame clones here, not all; method: immunoSEQ multiplex PCR. The table records about 89,000 clones, 72% of them present only once. The receptor comes from a woman older than 75 with acute or convalescent COVID-19. Sequenced material: peripheral blood.

CDR3 protein: CASSQALGTGGRNEQFF. DNA for the CDR3: TGTGCCAGCAGCCAAGCCTTAGGGACAGGGGGCCGCAATGAGCAGTTCTTC. J is TRBJ2-1 and V is TRBV4-2; 12 bases match TRBD1. CDR1 LGHNA and CDR2 YNFKEQ come from the germline V gene. V shed 1 base, J shed 6 bases, and the junction held 7 bases outside the gene matches. This CDR3 has 17 residues.